These 28 T cell receptor beta chains were sequenced from one sample in a study of technical replicates of blood from a few donors. Produced via immunoSEQ multiplex PCR; TCRdb's table is partial and in-frame only. The table lists 80,000 to 95,000 clones, approximately 97% of them singletons, with about 0.33% in the top ten. Input material: T cells isolated from PBMCs. The source is a human donor in good health.

In the case of this clone: Other DNA variants within this sample encode the same CDR3. This chain connects TRBV7-2 to TRBJ1-5, with D tentatively TRBD1 (5 bases). CDR1 is SGHTA, CDR2 FQGNSA, per germline. V lost 2 bases, J lost 7 bases, and 9 bases lay in between. The CDR3 sequence is 13 residues long. CDR3 amino acids: CASSLSGNQPQHF. The DNA of the CDR3 is TGTGCCAGCAGCTTATCAGGGAACCAGCCCCAGCATTTT.

This chain connects TRBV9 to TRBJ2-5, with D uncertain. The germline V gene has CDR1 SGDLS and CDR2 YYNGEE. V was cut by 4 bases and J by 2 bases, with 12 bases left in between. The CDR3 spans 14 residues. As DNA, the CDR3 is TGTGCCAGCAGCTCAGGCCTCTTTCAAGAGACCCAGTACTTC. It codes for CASSSGLFQETQYF.

The V and J genes are TRBV11-2 and TRBJ2-7; TRBD1 aligns across 10 bases. The trim removed 5 bases at V and 4 bases at J, leaving 2 bases unmatched. Germline CDR1 and CDR2: SGHAT and FQNNGV. CDR3 length equals 13 residues. CDR3 region: CASSAGQGYEQYF. The CDR3 coding sequence is TGTGCCAGCAGCGCGGGACAGGGGTACGAGCAGTACTTC. Using reference TRBV11-2 and TRBJ2-7 for the parts outside the CDR3, the full variable domain is EAGVAQSPRYKIIEKRQSVAFWCNPISGHATLYWYQQILGQGPKLLIQFQNNGVVDDSQLPKDRFSAERLKGVDSTLKIQPAKLEDSAVYLCASSAGQGYEQYFGPGTRLTVT.

The DNA for the CDR3 is TGTGCCAGCAGTGACGTCGCGGGGTATACGCAGTATTTT. Translation gives CASSDVAGYTQYF. The chain has TRBV6-4 and TRBJ2-3, with a possible D match to TRBD2 (6 bases). CDR3 size: 13 residues. V lost 2 bases to trimming and J lost 7 bases, with 10 bases between them. Germline assignment: CDR1 MRHNA and CDR2 SNTAGT.

The chain carries TRBV30 and TRBJ1-5, with D uncertain. In germline, CDR1 is GTSNPN, CDR2 SVGIG (reference sequence). The CDR3 is 11 residues long. V shed 2 bases and J shed 7 bases, with 6 bases lying between them. In DNA form, the CDR3 reads TGTGCCTGGAGTAGCGGGCAGCCCCAGCATTTT. Its protein product is CAWSSGQPQHF.

The chain links TRBV11-2 to TRBJ2-6; 8 nucleotides agree with TRBD2. The CDR3 sequence is 17 residues long. Germline-derived CDR1 and CDR2 are SGHAT and FQNNGV. Germline trimming cut 4 bases from V and 3 bases from J; bases unmatched to any gene: 8. The CDR3 nucleotides are TGTGCCAGCAGCTCGACGGGAGGGAATATTGGGGCCAACGTCCTGACTTTC. Translation gives CASSSTGGNIGANVLTF.

The V call is TRBV27, the J call TRBJ2-7, with 14 bases identical to TRBD2. The ends lost 8 bases at V and 5 bases at J; junction bases unmatched: 17. The V gene's germline CDR1 is MNHEY and CDR2 SMNVEV (reference sequence). The CDR3 is 18 residues long. The CDR3 bases are TGTGCCAGCCCCTCGGGGGGGGGACTAGCGGGAGTATTCAACGAGCAGTACTTC. It specifies CASPSGGGLAGVFNEQYF.

CDR3 nucleotides: TGTGCCAGTAGTACACGACAGGGGATAGATACGCAGTATTTT. Translation gives CASSTRQGIDTQYF. The V and J genes are TRBV19 and TRBJ2-3, with 8 bases identical to TRBD1. The ends lost 4 bases at V and 5 bases at J; junction bases unmatched: 5. Germline CDR1 reads LNHDA; CDR2 reads SQIVND (reference sequence). The CDR3 loop spans 14 amino acids. The entire variable domain, with the rest obtained from reference TRBV19 and TRBJ2-3, is as follows: DGGITQSPKYLFRKEGQNVTLSCEQNLNHDAMYWYRQDPGQGLRLIYYSQIVNDFQKGDIAEGYSVSREKKESFPLTVTSAQKNPTAFYLCASSTRQGIDTQYFGPGTRLTVL.

Regarding this clone: At one end, the junction sequence differs from germline, possibly due to a read error. V is TRBV7-7 and J is TRBJ2-2; TRBD1 matches 8 bases. The CDR3 spans 14 residues. Germline CDR1 SSHAT, CDR2 FNYEAQ (reference sequence). CDR3 coding DNA: TGTGCTAGCAGCAAGGACAGGGATAACGGGGAGCTGTTTTTT. The encoded protein is CASSKDRDNGELFF.

V and J are TRBV7-3 and TRBJ2-2; 11 nucleotides line up with TRBD2. The CDR3 length is 16 residues. V gave up 1 base and J gave up 3 bases; unmatched junction bases: 1. Germline loops: CDR1 SGHTA, CDR2 FQGTGA. CDR3 residues: CASSLIAGGHTGELFF. Here the CDR3 DNA reads TGTGCCAGCAGCTTAATAGCGGGAGGGCACACCGGGGAGCTGTTTTTT.

Only one count was recorded for this clone. The J gene is TRBJ2-1, the V gene TRBV11-3; TRBD2 aligns across 12 bases. Germline V gene data show CDR1 as SGHNT and CDR2 as YENEEA. Unmatched junction bases numbered 11, after V lost 5 bases and J lost 0 bases. CDR3 length: 19 residues. The CDR3 nucleotides read TGTGCCAGCAGCCTCTGGACTAGCGGGACCTCAAGCTCCTACAATGAGCAGTTCTTC. It yields the protein CASSLWTSGTSSSYNEQFF.

V and J are TRBV28 and TRBJ1-1; the D gene is possibly TRBD1 (5 bases). CDR3 length equals 12 residues. The ends were cut back, 3 bases at V and 10 bases at J, with 12 bases in the middle. In germline, CDR1 is MDHEN, CDR2 SYDVKM. In nucleotides, the CDR3 is TGTGCCAGCAGTTTTAGGGGTTTGGGAGCTTTCTTT. This sequence encodes CASSFRGLGAFF.

This chain uses TRBV6-5 with TRBJ1-4; D gene ambiguous. Trimming cost V 8 bases and J 4 bases, with 8 bases left between them. The germline CDR1 and CDR2 sequences are MNHEY and SVGAGI. This CDR3 comprises 12 residues. CDR3 region: CASGSYNEKLFF. The CDR3 region has the DNA TGTGCCAGCGGGAGCTATAATGAAAAACTGTTTTTT.

V is TRBV28 and J is TRBJ2-7; 9 bases line up with TRBD1. CDR1 MDHEN and CDR2 SYDVKM come from the germline V gene. Germline trimming cut 7 bases from V and 5 bases from J; bases unmatched to any gene: 12. The CDR3 totals 15 residues. CDR3 residues: CASTTTGTGNHEQYF. CDR3 nucleotide sequence: TGTGCCAGCACCACAACCGGGACAGGGAATCACGAGCAGTACTTC.

The V call is TRBV6-1, the J call TRBJ2-3; a possible D gene is TRBD2 (6 bases). Looked up from germline, CDR1 is MNHNS and CDR2 is SASEGT. The V and J ends lost 5 bases and 2 bases respectively, with 11 bases between them. The CDR3 spans 14 residues. CDR3 protein: CASSYSGSTDTQYF. The CDR3, as DNA: TGTGCCAGCAGTTATAGCGGATCCACAGATACGCAGTATTTT.

The chain combines TRBV9 with TRBJ2-5; TRBD2 aligns across 7 bases. V trimming: 4 bases; J trimming: 1 base; junction bases outside the gene matches: 7. Germline V lookup: CDR1 SGDLS, CDR2 YYNGEE. This CDR3 spans 15 amino acids. The CDR3 DNA reads TGTGCCAGCAGCCTTACTGGACTAGTCCAAGAGACCCAGTACTTC. It encodes CASSLTGLVQETQYF.

The chain uses TRBV19 and TRBJ2-4, with 10 bases fitting TRBD2. The CDR3 totals 17 residues. The J segment lost 3 bases and the V segment lost 0 bases, leaving 5 bases of the junction unmatched. In germline, CDR1 is LNHDA, CDR2 SQIVND (reference sequence). The DNA of the CDR3 is TGTGCCAGTAGTATAGAGCCTAGCGGGAGAGGCAAAAACATTCAGTACTTC. Translating gives CASSIEPSGRGKNIQYF.

The chain joins TRBV10-3 to TRBJ2-1, with 7 bases that match TRBD1. The CDR3 has 13 amino acids. Germline values: CDR1 ENHRY, CDR2 SYGVKD. V was pared by 2 bases and J by 10 bases, with 5 bases of the junction left unmatched. Written as DNA, the CDR3 is TGTGCCATCAGTGAGACCCAGGGGGAAGAGCAGTTCTTC. Amino acid sequence: CAISETQGEEQFF.

The CDR3 DNA sequence: TGTGCAGAACCCGGGACAGGATACTATGGCTACACCTTC. Amino acids: CAEPGTGYYGYTF. This sequence joins TRBV21-1 and TRBJ1-2; the table names TRBD1, a call not compared with the DNA. TRBV21-1 has pseudogene status. CDR3 length equals 13 residues.

The chain has TRBV30 and TRBJ1-2, with D hard to call. Germline V gives CDR1 GTSNPN, CDR2 SVGIG (reference sequence). Deletions cut 3 bases from V and 4 bases from J, with 12 bases between. This CDR3 has 13 amino acids. This CDR3 is CAWSGGLGYGYTF. CDR3 coding DNA: TGTGCCTGGAGCGGAGGGCTCGGCTATGGCTACACCTTC. The whole variable domain, filled in from reference TRBV30 and TRBJ1-2, reads SQTIHQWPATLVQPVGSPLSLECTVEGTSNPNLYWYRQAAGRGLQLLFYSVGIGQISSEVPQNLSASRPQDRQFILSSKKLLLSDSGFYLCAWSGGLGYGYTFGSGTRLTVV.

The chain joins TRBV5-5 to TRBJ2-5; 7 nucleotides agree with TRBD2. This CDR3 region has 14 residues. Germline V gives CDR1 SGHKS, CDR2 YYEKEE (reference sequence). V shed 3 bases and J 4 bases; nucleotides not matched to a gene: 6. The DNA of the CDR3 is TGTGCCAGCAGCTCCGTCAGCGGGACAGAGACCCAGTACTTC. Amino acids: CASSSVSGTETQYF.

This sequence joins TRBV9 and TRBJ2-7; TRBD1 might be the D (6 bases). Looked up from germline, CDR1 is SGDLS and CDR2 is YYNGEE. V lost 3 bases, J lost 4 bases, and 14 bases lay in between. The CDR3 runs 14 residues. The CDR3 region has the DNA TGTGCCAGCAGCGCGTACCTACAGGGATACGAGCAGTACTTC. It codes for CASSAYLQGYEQYF.

This chain joins TRBV7-9 and TRBJ1-2; 7 nucleotides agree with TRBD1. This CDR3 comprises 13 residues. Germline V gene sequence: CDR1 SEHNR, CDR2 FQNEAQ (reference sequence). Trimming removed 2 bases from V and 11 bases from J; junction bases left unmatched: 8. The CDR3 spells CASSLNRQGVYTF. The CDR3 DNA reads as TGTGCCAGCAGCTTAAACCGACAGGGTGTGTACACCTTC.

The CDR3 coding sequence is TGCGCCAGCAGAATTCGATTTAGCGGGATAGAAGAGACCCAGTACTTC. This translates into CASRIRFSGIEETQYF. The genes are TRBV5-1 and TRBJ2-5; TRBD2 matches 8 bases. This CDR3 spans 16 amino acids. V dropped 5 bases and J dropped 3; count of bases not matched to a gene: 12. Germline-derived CDR1 and CDR2 are SGHRS and YFSETQ.

The chain is built from TRBV19 and TRBJ2-3; D might be TRBD1 (6 bases). The CDR3 totals 13 residues. CDR1 and CDR2 from the germline V gene are LNHDA and SQIVND (reference sequence). V dropped 7 bases and J dropped 2 bases, with 10 bases sitting between them. The CDR3 region has the DNA TGTGCCAGTAAAAGGGGGAACACAGATACGCAGTATTTT. Amino acids: CASKRGNTDTQYF.

The V call is TRBV5-1, the J call TRBJ2-1; TRBD2 is a possible D gene (5 bases). V was clipped by 0 bases and J by 8 bases, with 15 bases between them. CDR1 and CDR2 from the germline V gene are SGHRS and YFSETQ. This CDR3 has 15 amino acids. The CDR3 sequence: CASSLGRGEVDEQFF. CDR3 nucleotides: TGCGCCAGCAGCTTGGGCCGGGGAGAGGTCGATGAGCAGTTCTTC. The full variable domain, completed using reference TRBV5-1 and TRBJ2-1, is KAGVTQTPRYLIKTRGQQVTLSCSPISGHRSVSWYQQTPGQGLQFLFEYFSETQRNKGNFPGRFSGRQFSNSRSEMNVSTLELGDSALYLCASSLGRGEVDEQFFGPGTRLTVL.

The chain uses TRBV18 and TRBJ1-5; the D gene is possibly TRBD1 (5 bases). Trimming pared 1 base from V and 3 bases from J, leaving 7 bases between. Germline V gene sequence: CDR1 KGHSH, CDR2 LQKENI. The CDR3 has 14 amino acids. CDR3 sequence reads: CASSPQGSNQPQHF. As DNA, the CDR3 is TGTGCCAGCTCACCACAGGGGTCCAATCAGCCCCAGCATTTT. The variable domain in full, completed from reference TRBV18 and TRBJ1-5, reads NAGVMQNPRHLVRRRGQEARLRCSPMKGHSHVYWYRQLPEEGLKFMVYLQKENIIDESGMPKERFSAEFPKEGPSILRIQQVVRGDSAAYFCASSPQGSNQPQHFGDGTRLSIL.

The CDR3 here is CASSLGQGYNEQFF. The CDR3 DNA reads TGCGCCAGCAGCTTGGGACAGGGGTACAATGAGCAGTTCTTC. The V gene is TRBV5-1, the J gene TRBJ2-1, with 8 bases fitting TRBD1. The length of the CDR3 is 14 residues. J lost 4 bases, V lost 0 bases, and 0 bases had no gene match. CDR1 and CDR2 from the germline V gene are SGHRS and YFSETQ.